This T cell receptor beta chain is drawn from a study of early T cells in non-severe SARS-CoV-2 infection. Background on the study: With bulk RNA from unsorted whole blood as input, sequencing yielded unpaired chains.

This clonotype showed up just a few times. Trimming removed 7 bases from V and 0 bases from J, with 21 bases in between. This CDR3 is 17 amino acids long. Germline CDR1 MNHEY, CDR2 SVGEGT. One entry per CDR3 protein results from TCRdb running MiXCR on the 5' RACE reads. The sample contains about 50,000 distinct CDR3 sequences, approximately 9.4% of which appear only once. Sequencing input: whole blood. This TCR derives from an adult who was a healthcare worker with PCR-confirmed SARS-CoV-2 infection or an uninfected control (not recorded which). The gene calls are TRBV6-2 or TRBV6-3 and TRBJ2-5; tentatively, D is TRBD2 (5 bases). The CDR3 is CASKEDPARRNQETQYF. CDR3 nucleotide sequence: TGTGCCAGCAAGGAGGACCCGGCGCGGAGGAACCAAGAGACCCAGTACTTC.